This TCR beta chain appears in the sequencing data of a study of blood T cell repertoires in COVID-19. The wider study: The United States, Italy and Spain were the sources of the acute and convalescent COVID-19 samples. The cDNA or gDNA used as material had been derived from T cells, B-cell-depleted T cells, or PBMCs.

This clone was detected only once. In the authors' workflow: By means of reference gene primer amplification, nucleated cell counts were estimated. Clones were sequenced by immunoSEQ multiplex PCR, and TCRdb holds only the in-frame ones, with some missing. The V and J calls and clone size are taken from that table; D and trimming were inferred from the DNA. The table includes under 350,000 clones, roughly nine tenths detected once. The specimen was peripheral blood. The TCR originated in a man in his fifties with acute or convalescent COVID-19.

The DNA for the CDR3 is TGTGCCAGCTCACCTACGGGACATCCATCCAATTCACCCCTCCACTTT. Translation gives CASSPTGHPSNSPLHF. The chain employs TRBV18 and TRBJ1-6; perhaps TRBD1 as D (6 bases). The CDR3 loop spans 16 amino acids. Trimming left V 3 bases short and J 7 bases short, with 16 bases between. Germline CDR1 is KGHSH and CDR2 is LQKENI.